The 16 T cell receptor beta chains below were found in one sample sequenced in a study of spatial heterogeneity in lung cancer. TCRdb called the 5' RACE reads again in MiXCR, with one record for every CDR3 protein. Of some 46,000 distinct CDR3 sequences listed, about 12% were seen once; the top ten hold under 35%. Stated time point: blood at routine non-recurrence follow-up after resection. This material consisted of PBMCs, taken at follow-up. Every receptor here comes from a male donor with early-stage non-small cell lung cancer.

This clonotype was seen many times. The chain recombines TRBV7-9 with TRBJ1-2; D unclear. The V end was cut by 8 bases, the J end by 1 base, with 11 bases between. Germline CDR1 reads SEHNR; CDR2 reads FQNEAQ (reference sequence). The CDR3 consists of 13 residues. CDR3 sequence: CASRSGFNYGYTF. CDR3 nucleotides: TGTGCCAGCCGGTCAGGATTTAACTATGGCTACACCTTC.

There are many counts of this clonotype. The genes are TRBV10-3 and TRBJ2-1; 11 nucleotides match TRBD2. The ends lost 3 bases at V and 5 bases at J; junction bases unmatched: 3. The CDR3 is 15 residues long. Looked up from germline, CDR1 is ENHRY and CDR2 is SYGVKD. The CDR3 here is CAISERLAGHNEQFF. CDR3 nucleotides: TGTGCCATCAGTGAAAGACTAGCGGGGCACAATGAGCAGTTCTTC.

Only a few counts were recorded for this clonotype. In DNA, the CDR3 is TGTGCCAGCAGCCCGGGACTAGTAGTTGTCGGGTACGAGCAGTACTTC. Translation gives CASSPGLVVVGYEQYF. The chain employs TRBV5-4 and TRBJ2-7; 8 bases line up with TRBD2. Germline V gene data show CDR1 as SGHNT and CDR2 as YYREEE (reference sequence). The trim removed 4 bases at V and 4 bases at J, leaving 13 bases unmatched. The CDR3 runs 16 residues.

The J gene is TRBJ1-1, the V gene TRBV15, with no clear D. V lost 0 bases and J 4 bases, leaving 15 bases between the germline ends. Germline V gene data show CDR1 as LNHNV and CDR2 as YYDKDF (reference sequence). CDR3 size: 16 residues. CDR3 region: CATSRDRESSGTEAFF. Here the CDR3 DNA reads TGTGCCACCAGCAGAGATCGGGAGAGCTCGGGCACTGAAGCTTTCTTT.

This clonotype was counted a few times. The chain links TRBV27 to TRBJ2-7; tentatively, D is TRBD1 (5 bases). This CDR3 spans 13 amino acids. Trimming took off 5 bases at V and 4 bases at J, with 12 bases between the two ends. Germline V gives CDR1 MNHEY, CDR2 SMNVEV (reference sequence). CDR3 bases: TGTGCCAGCAGTCCCGACAGTGAATACGAGCAGTACTTC. Its protein product is CASSPDSEYEQYF.

V gene TRBV5-1 combines with J gene TRBJ2-5, with D possibly matching TRBD2 (6 bases). The CDR3 sequence is 14 residues long. Germline values: CDR1 SGHRS, CDR2 YFSETQ. V lost 1 base and J lost 5, with 12 bases in between. The CDR3 DNA sequence: TGCGCCAGCAGCTTGTCGGCGGGGCGGGAGACCCAGTACTTC. Its protein is CASSLSAGRETQYF. The variable domain in full, completed from reference TRBV5-1 and TRBJ2-5, reads KAGVTQTPRYLIKTRGQQVTLSCSPISGHRSVSWYQQTPGQGLQFLFEYFSETQRNKGNFPGRFSGRQFSNSRSEMNVSTLELGDSALYLCASSLSAGRETQYFGPGTRLLVL.

In its sample, this clonotype was seen once. A much bigger clone sits one base away, suggesting this may be a read error. The V gene is TRBV2, the J gene TRBJ2-1, with 7 bases matching TRBD2. In germline, CDR1 is SNHLY, CDR2 FYNNEI. J gave up 14 bases and V 6 bases, and 13 bases lay outside the gene matches. The CDR3 covers 13 residues. This chain's CDR3 is CASRPGLVGDKFF. The CDR3 bases are TGTGCCAGCAGGCCTGGACTAGTGGGAGATAAGTTCTTC. Using reference TRBV2 and TRBJ2-1 for the parts outside the CDR3, the full variable domain is EPEVTQTPSHQVTQMGQEVILRCVPISNHLYFYWYRQILGQKVEFLVSFYNNEISEKSEIFDDQFSVERPDGSNFTLKIRSTKLEDSAMYFCASRPGLVGDKFFGPGTRLTVL.

In its sample, this clonotype was seen many times. The gene calls are TRBV12-3 or TRBV12-4 and TRBJ1-1; D ambiguous. This CDR3 region has 14 residues. The V end lost 1 base, the J end lost 4 bases, and 10 bases lay between the germline ends. The CDR3 bases are TGTGCCAGCAGTTTAGAGAGTTTCGGCACTGAAGCTTTCTTT. Protein sequence: CASSLESFGTEAFF.

This chain connects TRBV30 to TRBJ1-2, with D perhaps TRBD1 (6 bases). The CDR3 runs to 13 residues. CDR1 and CDR2 from the germline V gene are GTSNPN and SVGIG (reference sequence). V was trimmed by 2 bases and J by 5 bases, leaving 12 bases between them. CDR3 region: CAWSSGAYYGYTF. In nucleotides, the CDR3 is TGTGCCTGGAGTTCAGGGGCCTATTATGGCTACACCTTC.

The chain employs TRBV6-2 or TRBV6-3 and TRBJ2-7; D unresolved. The CDR3 length is 11 residues. The germline gives CDR1 MNHEY, CDR2 SVGEGT. The ends were cut back, 6 bases at V and 7 bases at J, with 10 bases in the middle. The CDR3 nucleotides are TGTGCCAGCAGCCCCCTTATGGAGCAGTACTTC. Its protein is CASSPLMEQYF.

This clonotype was counted ten times or more. The gene calls are TRBV27 and TRBJ2-3, with 7 nucleotides matching TRBD2. V shed 9 bases, J shed 3 bases, and the junction held 15 bases outside the gene matches. CDR1 MNHEY and CDR2 SMNVEV come from the germline V gene (reference sequence). The CDR3 is 16 residues long. CDR3 DNA sequence: TGTGCCAGTGGCCCCCTGGGCGGGAGTAGAACAGATACGCAGTATTTT. This translates into CASGPLGGSRTDTQYF.

This clonotype was seen ten or more times. This chain connects TRBV12-3 or TRBV12-4 to TRBJ1-2, with no clear D. V lost 6 bases, J lost 1 base, and 3 bases lay in between. This CDR3 is 11 amino acids long. The CDR3 loop reads CASRGNYGYTF. In nucleotides, the CDR3 is TGTGCCAGCAGGGGTAACTATGGCTACACCTTC.

There are many counts of this clonotype. The chain employs TRBV12-3 or TRBV12-4 and TRBJ2-4, with D perhaps matching TRBD1 (5 bases). The length of the CDR3 is 17 residues. V was pared by 5 bases and J by 0 bases, with 17 bases between. CDR3 coding DNA: TGTGCCAGCAGTACCCGACCGACAGACCTAGCCAAAAACATTCAGTACTTC. It yields the protein CASSTRPTDLAKNIQYF.

The rearrangement links TRBV6-1 to TRBJ2-1; D remains ambiguous. CDR3 length: 15 residues. Germline V gene data show CDR1 as MNHNS and CDR2 as SASEGT. Between the trimmed V and J ends, which lost 0 bases and 2 bases, there was a span of 8 bases. In DNA, the CDR3 is TGTGCCAGCAGTGAAGCGCTGGAGACCTACAATGAGCAGTTCTTC. As protein: CASSEALETYNEQFF.

This clonotype was seen many times. The chain links TRBV7-2 to TRBJ2-5; 10 bases fit TRBD2. This CDR3 spans 15 amino acids. Germline CDR1 is SGHTA and CDR2 is FQGNSA. Trimming took 7 bases from V and 5 from J; bases not matched to a gene: 10. The CDR3 spells CASTRTAGGKETQYF. CDR3 coding DNA: TGTGCCAGCACCCGGACAGCGGGGGGGAAGGAGACCCAGTACTTC.

This clonotype was seen only a few times. This rearrangement joins TRBV6-2 or TRBV6-3 to TRBJ2-2; D not certain. Germline V gene data show CDR1 as MNHEY and CDR2 as SVGEGT. The CDR3 runs to 14 residues. V gave up 8 bases and J gave up 6 bases, with 16 bases separating them. CDR3 amino acids: CASFKSNRAGELFF. The CDR3 DNA follows: TGTGCCAGCTTTAAGTCGAACCGGGCCGGGGAGCTGTTTTTT.